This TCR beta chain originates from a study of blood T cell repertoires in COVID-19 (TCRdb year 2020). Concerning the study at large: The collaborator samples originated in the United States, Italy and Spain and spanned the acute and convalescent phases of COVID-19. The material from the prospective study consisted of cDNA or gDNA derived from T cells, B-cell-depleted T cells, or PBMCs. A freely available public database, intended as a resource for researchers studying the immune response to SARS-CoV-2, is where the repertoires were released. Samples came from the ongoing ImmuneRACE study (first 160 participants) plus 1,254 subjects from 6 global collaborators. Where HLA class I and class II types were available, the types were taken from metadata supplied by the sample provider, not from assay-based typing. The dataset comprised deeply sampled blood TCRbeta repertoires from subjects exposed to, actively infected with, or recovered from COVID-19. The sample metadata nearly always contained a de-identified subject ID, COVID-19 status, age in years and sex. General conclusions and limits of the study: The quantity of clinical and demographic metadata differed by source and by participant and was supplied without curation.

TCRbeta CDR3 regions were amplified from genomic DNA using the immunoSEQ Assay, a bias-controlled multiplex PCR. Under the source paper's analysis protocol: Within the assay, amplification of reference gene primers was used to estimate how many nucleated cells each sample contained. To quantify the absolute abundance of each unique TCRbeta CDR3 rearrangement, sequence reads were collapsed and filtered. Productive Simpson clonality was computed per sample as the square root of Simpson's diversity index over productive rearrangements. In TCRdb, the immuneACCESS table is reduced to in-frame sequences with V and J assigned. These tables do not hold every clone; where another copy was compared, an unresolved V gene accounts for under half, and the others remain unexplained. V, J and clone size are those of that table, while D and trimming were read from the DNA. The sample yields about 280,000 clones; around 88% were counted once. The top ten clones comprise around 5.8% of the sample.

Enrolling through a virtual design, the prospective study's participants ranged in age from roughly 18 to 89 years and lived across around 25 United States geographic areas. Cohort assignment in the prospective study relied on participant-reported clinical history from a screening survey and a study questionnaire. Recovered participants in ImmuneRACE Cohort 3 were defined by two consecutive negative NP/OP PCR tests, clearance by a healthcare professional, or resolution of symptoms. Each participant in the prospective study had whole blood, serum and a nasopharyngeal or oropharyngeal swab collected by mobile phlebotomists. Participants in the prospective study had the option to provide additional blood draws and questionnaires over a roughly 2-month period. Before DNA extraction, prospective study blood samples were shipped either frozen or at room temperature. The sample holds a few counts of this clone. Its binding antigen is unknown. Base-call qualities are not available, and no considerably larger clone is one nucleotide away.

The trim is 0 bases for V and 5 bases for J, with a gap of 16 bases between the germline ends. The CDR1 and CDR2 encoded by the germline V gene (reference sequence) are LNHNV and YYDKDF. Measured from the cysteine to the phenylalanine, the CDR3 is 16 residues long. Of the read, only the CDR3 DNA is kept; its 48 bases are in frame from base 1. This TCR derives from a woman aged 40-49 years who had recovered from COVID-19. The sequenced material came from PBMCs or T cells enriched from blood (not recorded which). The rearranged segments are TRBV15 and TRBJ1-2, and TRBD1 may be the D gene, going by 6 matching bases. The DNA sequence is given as TGTGCCACCAGCAGAGATTGGGCAGGGGAAGGGTATGGCTACACCTTC. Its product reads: CATSRDWAGEGYGYTF.